This T cell receptor (beta chain) appears in the sequencing data of a study of blood T cells in healthy people across ages. The second PCR ran about 6 to 11 cycles with a sample-barcoded 5' primer and J-beta primers. TCRdb fed the 5' RACE reads into MiXCR, producing one record per CDR3 protein. The table records around 2 million distinct CDR3 sequences, more than 35% of them present only once. The V gene lost 4 bases and the J gene lost 1 base, with 22 bases spanning the gap. This CDR3 region has 18 residues. CDR1 is MNHEY and CDR2 is SMNVEV in the germline V gene (reference sequence). Findings and limits, study-wide: A roughly linear age-dependent decrease characterized TCR beta diversity per million T cells.

Healthy Caucasian individuals from Russia aged about 6 to 90 were enrolled as donors. In regard to this clonotype: The antigen remains undetermined.

The gene calls are TRBV27 and TRBJ1-2; D might be TRBD1 (6 bases). The material sequenced was blood. The source of this sequence is a human donor in good health. The CDR3 sequence is CASSSNLRHNRDNYGYTF. The CDR3 DNA is TGTGCCAGCAGTTCGAACCTACGACATAACAGGGATAACTATGGCTACACCTTC.